This T cell receptor (beta chain) was captured in a study of shared clonotypes between healthy human individuals. Here immunoSEQ multiplex PCR was the method, and the copy in TCRdb shows in-frame clones only, minus some. The data show some 2,000,000 clones, more than 90% seen once. CDR3 size: 18 residues. Germline V lookup: CDR1 MGHRA, CDR2 YSYEKL. The ends were cut back, 0 bases at V and 3 bases at J, with 18 bases in the middle. The chain links TRBV4-1 to TRBJ1-5; perhaps TRBD1 as D (5 bases). The source is a young man in good health. The sequenced material came from naive CD4+ T cells sorted from blood. The subset here: CD45RA+ positively selected. This chain's CDR3 is CASSQEGAPERYNQPQHF. The CDR3 DNA is TGCGCCAGCAGCCAAGAAGGGGCCCCGGAGAGATACAATCAGCCCCAGCATTTT.